The 28 T cell receptor beta chains reported below all come from one sample, sequenced in a study of vaccination and CD4 T cells after COVID-19. Which antigens these TCRs recognize remains unknown. Researchers used the Oncomine TCR Beta short-read assay to sequence DNA from cultured CD4+ T cells. TCRdb reprocessed the PCR reads with MiXCR, giving one entry per CDR3 protein. The table shows approximately 12,000 distinct CDR3 sequences, with 42% occurring only once. Treatment of the sample: roughly 10-day PBMC culture with coronavirus spike peptide pools or control peptides (ViraFEST assay). Sequences were derived from CD4+ T cells from blood, cultured in vitro, sampled before SARS-CoV-2 vaccination. These TCRs come from a human donor who had recovered from COVID-19.

The J gene is TRBJ1-2, the V gene TRBV20-1; possibly TRBD1 for D (6 bases). CDR1 is DFQATT, CDR2 SNEGSKA, per germline (reference sequence). V was shortened by 5 bases and J by 4 bases, with 11 bases between the two germline ends. The CDR3 runs 12 residues. The CDR3, as DNA: TGCAGTGCTCCACAGGGTAGCTATGGCTACACCTTC. Its translation is CSAPQGSYGYTF.

The chain couples TRBV28 to TRBJ1-3; D call uncertain. The CDR3 runs 17 residues. V lost 5 bases and J lost 3, with 20 bases in between. Per the germline V gene, CDR1 is MDHEN and CDR2 is SYDVKM. CDR3 DNA: TGTGCCAGCAGTCCCTCCCGGACCTCTATCGTTGGAAACACCATATATTTT. Translated, it gives CASSPSRTSIVGNTIYF.

The rearrangement links TRBV5-1 to TRBJ1-2; 9 bases are shared with TRBD1. With V trimmed by 5 bases and J by 4 bases, 3 bases remained unmatched. The CDR3 consists of 13 residues. The germline V gene encodes CDR1 SGHRS and CDR2 YFSETQ. CDR3 residues: CASSTQGAYGYTF. The CDR3 coding sequence is TGCGCCAGCAGTACACAGGGGGCCTATGGCTACACCTTC.

CDR3 region: CSARSSGTGGFMGYGYTF. Here the CDR3 DNA reads TGCAGTGCTAGATCCTCCGGGACAGGGGGGTTCATGGGCTATGGCTACACCTTC. The rearrangement uses TRBV20-1 and TRBJ1-2; 11 bases map to TRBD1. The CDR3 runs 18 residues. V shed 2 bases and J 4 bases; nucleotides not matched to a gene: 15. Germline V gives CDR1 DFQATT, CDR2 SNEGSKA (reference sequence).

The chain joins TRBV2 to TRBJ2-3; D is possibly TRBD1 or TRBD2 (5 bases each). The length of the CDR3 is 14 residues. Germline CDR1 SNHLY, CDR2 FYNNEI. The germline V and J ends were trimmed by 5 bases and 4 bases, with 13 bases remaining between them. CDR3: CASSPGTPADTQYF. DNA of the CDR3: TGTGCCAGCAGTCCCGGGACCCCCGCAGATACGCAGTATTTT.

This chain links TRBV12-5 with TRBJ1-2, with D perhaps matching TRBD1 (5 bases). The germline gives CDR1 LGHNT, CDR2 FRNRAP. This CDR3 is 13 amino acids long. Trimming took 7 bases from V and 3 from J, leaving 12 bases between them. The CDR3 coding sequence is TGTGCTAGTGCGGTGGGGGAGGACTATGGCTACACCTTC. Translating gives CASAVGEDYGYTF.

This clonotype was detected only once. This chain connects TRBV10-3 to TRBJ1-6; D is perhaps TRBD1 (5 bases). The length of the CDR3 is 15 residues. In germline, CDR1 is ENHRY, CDR2 SYGVKD. Trimming left V 2 bases short and J 10 bases short, with 15 bases between. CDR3 DNA sequence: TGTGCCATCAGTGAGGGGGGGGGGACGGAGTCACCCCTCCACTTT. The encoded protein is CAISEGGGTESPLHF.

The chain employs TRBV6-4 and TRBJ2-3; TRBD1 matches at 7 bases. The CDR3 loop spans 14 amino acids. With V trimmed by 2 bases and J by 2 bases, 1 base remained unmatched. CDR1 and CDR2 (germline): MRHNA, SNTAGT. The DNA of the CDR3 is TGTGCCAGCAGTGACAGGGGGCCCACAGATACGCAGTATTTT. This encodes CASSDRGPTDTQYF.

Only a few counts were recorded for this clonotype. This sequence joins TRBV20-1 and TRBJ2-2; TRBD2 agrees at 7 bases. The V gene's germline CDR1 is DFQATT and CDR2 SNEGSKA (reference sequence). CDR3 length equals 15 residues. V was clipped by 3 bases and J by 5 bases; unmatched bases: 9. CDR3 loop: CSARKGGSGTGELFF. The CDR3 DNA is TGCAGTGCTAGGAAAGGCGGGAGTGGTACCGGGGAGCTGTTTTTT.

The genes are TRBV19 and TRBJ2-5; D gene unclear. Trimming pared 3 bases from V and 2 bases from J, leaving 10 bases between. This CDR3 is built from 14 residues. CDR1 is LNHDA and CDR2 is SQIVND in the germline V gene (reference sequence). The CDR3 reads CASSIPGLQETQYF. The CDR3 DNA is TGTGCCAGTAGTATCCCAGGTCTACAAGAGACCCAGTACTTC.

This chain uses TRBV6-1 with TRBJ2-5; 7 bases are shared with TRBD1. This CDR3 is built from 15 residues. The ends lost 6 bases at V and 5 bases at J; junction bases unmatched: 12. Germline V gene sequence: CDR1 MNHNS, CDR2 SASEGT. CDR3 DNA sequence: TGTGCCAGCAGACCTTACAGGGGATCCCATGAGACCCAGTACTTC. Translation: CASRPYRGSHETQYF.

V and J are TRBV6-1 and TRBJ1-6, with D unresolved. V was pared by 1 base and J by 0 bases, with 7 bases between. The CDR3 spans 16 residues. CDR1 is MNHNS and CDR2 is SASEGT in the germline V gene. The CDR3 spells CASSEEGSSYNSPLHF. The CDR3 DNA reads as TGTGCCAGCAGTGAAGAAGGGAGCTCCTATAATTCACCCCTCCACTTT.

This clonotype was detected only a few times. This chain joins TRBV7-2 and TRBJ2-7; D remains unclear. The CDR3 consists of 15 residues. V lost 2 bases and J lost 6, with 17 bases in between. Germline lookup yields CDR1 SGHTA and CDR2 FQGNSA. The DNA of the CDR3 is TGTGCCAGCAGCTTATTAGGCGCAGGTCGGAGCGAGCAGTACTTC. Its protein is CASSLLGAGRSEQYF.

The chain combines TRBV7-8 with TRBJ1-1; possibly TRBD1 for D (5 bases). V gave up 5 bases and J gave up 0 bases, with 10 bases separating them. Per germline, CDR1 SGHVS and CDR2 FQNEAQ. The CDR3 totals 14 residues. CDR3 DNA: TGTGCCAGCAGCGGGGGGAGGTTGAACACTGAAGCTTTCTTT. It specifies CASSGGRLNTEAFF.

The chain links TRBV27 to TRBJ1-5; TRBD1 matches 8 bases. Germline lookup yields CDR1 MNHEY and CDR2 SMNVEV (reference sequence). After removal of 6 bases from V and 7 bases from J, the junction contained 11 bases not matched to a gene. The CDR3 runs to 15 residues. The CDR3 nucleotides read TGTGCCAGCAGGCCTAGGACAGGGACGGAACAGCCCCAGCATTTT. Translation: CASRPRTGTEQPQHF.

A word on this clonotype: The junction and the germline gene differ at one end; a read error may be behind it. The chain combines TRBV5-4 with TRBJ1-5, with a weak D call TRBD1 (6 bases). The CDR3 is made up of 14 amino acids. Germline lookup yields CDR1 SGHNT and CDR2 YYREEE (reference sequence). CDR3 protein: CASSLYGTPGPKHF. CDR3 in DNA: TGTGCCAGCAGCTTGTACGGGACACCTGGGCCCAAGCATTTT.

This sequence joins TRBV6-1 and TRBJ2-1; 13 positions match TRBD2. V trimming: 6 bases; J trimming: 7 bases; junction bases outside the gene matches: 6. Germline V gene data show CDR1 as MNHNS and CDR2 as SASEGT. The CDR3 covers 15 residues. CDR3 sequence (DNA): TGTGCCAGCAGGACTCCGGGACTAGCGGGAAATGAGCAGTTCTTC. Its translation: CASRTPGLAGNEQFF.

V usage is TRBV25-1 and J usage is TRBJ2-7; the match to TRBD1 covers 7 bases. The CDR3 spans 14 residues. Germline-derived CDR1 and CDR2 are MGHDK and SYGVNS. The ends lost 4 bases at V and 2 bases at J; junction bases unmatched: 5. This CDR3 is CASSGRGGAYEQYF. In DNA form, the CDR3 reads TGTGCCAGCAGTGGGAGAGGGGGCGCCTACGAGCAGTACTTC.

The chain carries TRBV10-3 and TRBJ2-3, with D maybe TRBD1 (5 bases). This CDR3 is 12 amino acids long. In germline, CDR1 is ENHRY, CDR2 SYGVKD. V lost 6 bases, J lost 1 base, and 5 bases lay in between. The CDR3 region has the DNA TGTGCCATCAGACAGGGCACAGATACGCAGTATTTT. Amino acid sequence: CAIRQGTDTQYF.

The chain has TRBV6-1 and TRBJ2-1; the match to TRBD2 covers 16 bases. The J segment lost 10 bases and the V segment lost 6 bases, leaving 3 bases of the junction unmatched. The CDR3 consists of 14 residues. The V gene's germline CDR1 is MNHNS and CDR2 SASEGT. CDR3 in amino acids: CASRGLAGGKEQFF. Written as DNA, the CDR3 is TGTGCCAGCAGGGGACTAGCGGGGGGGAAAGAGCAGTTCTTC.

CDR3 amino acids: CSARDSGQYTQYF. In nucleotides, the CDR3 is TGCAGTGCTAGAGATTCTGGACAGTATACGCAGTATTTT. The V and J genes are TRBV20-1 and TRBJ2-3; D may be TRBD1 (6 bases). Germline assignment: CDR1 DFQATT and CDR2 SNEGSKA (reference sequence). CDR3 length: 13 amino acids. Trimming took off 0 bases at V and 7 bases at J, with 11 bases between the two ends.

This clonotype was picked up one time. The rearrangement links TRBV29-1 to TRBJ1-1, with D possibly matching TRBD1 (5 bases). Trimming removed 4 bases at V and 1 base at J, with 10 bases between. The CDR3 spans 13 residues. CDR1 and CDR2 from the germline V gene are SQVTM and ANQGSEA. The CDR3 spells CSVGRDQNTEAFF. CDR3 coding DNA: TGCAGCGTTGGAAGGGACCAGAACACTGAAGCTTTCTTT.

This clonotype has just a few counts. The chain links TRBV27 to TRBJ1-6; D uncertain. The CDR3 sequence is 13 residues long. Germline V CDR1 and CDR2: MNHEY, SMNVEV (reference sequence). Trimming cost V 6 bases and J 10 bases, with 13 bases left between them. In DNA form, the CDR3 reads TGTGCCAGCAGCCCATTAGGCGTATCACCCCTCCACTTT. This sequence encodes CASSPLGVSPLHF.

This clonotype has just a few counts. The chain is built from TRBV28 and TRBJ1-2; 10 bases line up with TRBD1. The germline V gene has CDR1 MDHEN and CDR2 SYDVKM. This CDR3 is built from 15 residues. The J segment lost 3 bases and the V segment lost 3 bases, leaving 4 bases of the junction unmatched. CDR3 amino acids: CASSLGQGRYYGYTF. CDR3 DNA: TGTGCCAGCAGTTTGGGACAGGGGCGTTACTATGGCTACACCTTC.

The chain couples TRBV27 to TRBJ1-5; D gene unclear. Germline V gene sequence: CDR1 MNHEY, CDR2 SMNVEV (reference sequence). Trimming shortened V by 5 bases and J by 7 bases, and 18 bases separated the two germline ends. The CDR3 loop spans 15 amino acids. DNA of the CDR3: TGTGCCAGCAGTCAAGTCCCGTATAAGATCCAGCCCCAGCATTTT. Amino acid sequence: CASSQVPYKIQPQHF.

This chain joins TRBV27 and TRBJ1-6; TRBD1 is a possible D gene (5 bases). This CDR3 spans 14 amino acids. CDR1 MNHEY and CDR2 SMNVEV come from the germline V gene (reference sequence). Trimming shortened V by 7 bases and J by 0 bases, and 7 bases separated the two germline ends. The CDR3 region is CASNQGSYNSPLHF. The CDR3 DNA is TGTGCCAGCAACCAGGGCTCCTATAATTCACCCCTCCACTTT.

This chain joins TRBV9 and TRBJ1-2; D perhaps matches TRBD1 (5 bases). CDR1 is SGDLS and CDR2 is YYNGEE in the germline V gene. The V end lost 0 bases, the J end lost 4 bases, and 10 bases lay between the germline ends. This CDR3 is built from 14 residues. CDR3: CASSVGDRLYGYTF. CDR3 nucleotides: TGTGCCAGCAGCGTAGGAGACAGACTCTATGGCTACACCTTC.

The chain has TRBV4-3 and TRBJ2-5, with D unclear. Germline V CDR1 and CDR2: LGHNA, YSLEER. V was shortened by 4 bases and J by 5 bases, with 17 bases between the two germline ends. This CDR3 region has 15 residues. CDR3 nucleotide sequence: TGCGCCAGCAGCCCCTCCTTATCCGGTCTGGAGACCCAGTACTTC. It specifies CASSPSLSGLETQYF.